The subject of this entry is one T cell receptor beta chain. Its antigen is as yet unknown. Distinct nucleotide sequences in the sample also encode this CDR3. Both subsets, CD45RA+ naive and CD45RA-negative memory, were split from the CD4+ cells. Germline CDR1 SGHRS, CDR2 YFSETQ. The CDR3 covers 13 residues. V lost 0 bases and J 6 bases, leaving 6 bases between the germline ends. The data originate from a study of shared clonotypes between healthy human individuals. Study-level background: A donor's plate count was three for CD4 naive and three for CD4 memory; CD8 naive had two and CD8 memory one.

The study ran the assay at deep level. Libraries were prepared by immunoSEQ multiplex PCR; TCRdb keeps only in-frame clonotypes and omits some of them. The top ten clones hold roughly 0.36% of a sample with about 2.4 million clones, approximately 93% of them seen once. Study findings and constraints: Generally, naive subsets came out with larger estimated richness than memory subsets.

The TCR sequence derives from a man aged 18 to 29 in good health. Some clones in this sample may be carry-over from other donors' samples. The sequencing input was naive CD4+ T cells from PBMCs. Regarding subset: CD45RA+ positively selected. The V and J genes are TRBV5-1 and TRBJ2-2, with unresolved D. The CDR3 reads CASSLVVSGELFF. The CDR3 nucleotides read TGCGCCAGCAGCTTGGTAGTATCCGGGGAGCTGTTTTTT.